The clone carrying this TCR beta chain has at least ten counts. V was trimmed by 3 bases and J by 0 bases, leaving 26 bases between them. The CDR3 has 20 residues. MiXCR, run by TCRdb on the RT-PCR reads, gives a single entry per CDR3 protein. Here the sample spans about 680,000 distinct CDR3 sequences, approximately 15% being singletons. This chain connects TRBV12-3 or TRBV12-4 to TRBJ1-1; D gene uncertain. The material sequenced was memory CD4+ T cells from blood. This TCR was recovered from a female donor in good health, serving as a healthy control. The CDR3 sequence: CASSFGVSRGLFFMNTEAFF. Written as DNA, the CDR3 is TGTGCCAGCAGTTTCGGGGTCTCGCGAGGGCTCTTCTTTATGAACACTGAAGCTTTCTTT.